Listed below are T cell receptor beta chains from one sample, sequenced in a study of T cell changes during pregnancy in multiple sclerosis. TCRdb keeps only in-frame clones here, not all; method: immunoSEQ multiplex PCR. The sample yields around 60,000 clones, roughly 92% seen once. The input for sequencing was peripheral blood, taken in the second trimester of pregnancy. Every receptor here comes from a female donor with multiple sclerosis, enrolled in a pregnancy study. The CDR3 runs from the conserved cysteine through the conserved F or W. The D gene is left open where the match is weak. Size is omitted from some rows. Given values are once, few, many or a class for expanded clones.

V	J	D	size	length	DNA	CDR3
TRBV6-1	TRBJ1-2	TRBD1	.	13	TGTGCCAGCAGTCCGGGACAGGGGTTTGGCTACACCTTC	CASSPGQGFGYTF
TRBV4-2	TRBJ2-3	TRBD1	.	18	TGTGCCAGCAGCCAAGAACCCCCCGACAGGGCGCAAACAGATACGCAGTATTTT	CASSQEPPDRAQTDTQYF
TRBV5-1	TRBJ1-5	.	.	15	TGCGCCAGCAGCTCGGGACACGATAGCAATCAGCCCCAGCATTTT	CASSSGHDSNQPQHF
TRBV11-2	TRBJ2-1	TRBD1	.	16	TGTGCCAGCAGCTTAGATCTCGGACAGGGCTCCAATGAGCAGTTCTTC	CASSLDLGQGSNEQFF
TRBV27	TRBJ1-1	TRBD1	medium-sized	16	TGTGCCAGCAGTTCCCTGACAGGGAAGGTGAACACTGAAGCTTTCTTT	CASSSLTGKVNTEAFF
TRBV30	TRBJ2-1	TRBD2	.	13	TGTGCCTGGAGTGTACTAGCGGACAATGAGCAGTTCTTC	CAWSVLADNEQFF
TRBV18	TRBJ2-7	TRBD1	.	14	TGTGCCAGCTCACCGGGACAGGGGATTTACGAGCAGTACTTC	CASSPGQGIYEQYF
TRBV5-1	TRBJ2-2	.	.	15	TGCGCCAGCAGCTCGGGTCCCGCGAACACCGGGGAGCTGTTTTTT	CASSSGPANTGELFF
TRBV5-6	TRBJ2-7	.	.	15	TGTGCCAGCAGCTTGGGGGCAGGGGCGGCCTACGAGCAGCACTTC	CASSLGAGAAYEQHF
TRBV30	TRBJ2-5	.	.	12	TGTGCCTGGAATAGGTACGGGGAGACCCAGTACTTC	CAWNRYGETQYF
TRBV19	TRBJ2-1	TRBD2	.	16	TGTGCCAGTAACTCGGGACTAGCGGTTACTAACAATGAGCAGTTCTTC	CASNSGLAVTNNEQFF
TRBV9	TRBJ2-2	.	many	15	TGTGCCAGCAGCTCTAGGGACTTGGGGGGCGGGGAGCTGTTTTTT	CASSSRDLGGGELFF
TRBV7-2	TRBJ2-3	.	once	16	TGTGCCAGCAGCTTGCGTCTAAGCGGAAACACAGATACGCAGTATTTT	CASSLRLSGNTDTQYF
TRBV4-1	TRBJ2-7	TRBD2	.	15	TGCGCCAGCAGCCAGGCGGGACTAGCAATCTACGAGCAGTACTTC	CASSQAGLAIYEQYF
TRBV7-2	TRBJ1-5	.	.	15	TGTGCCAGCAGCTTATGGCAGGATGGCAATCAGCCCCAGCATTTT	CASSLWQDGNQPQHF
TRBV5-1	TRBJ1-1	.	.	13	TGCGCCAGCACCCCCTCAGGGCCAGGTGAAGCTTTCTTT	CASTPSGPGEAFF
TRBV5-6	TRBJ2-5	.	once	16	TGTGCCAGCAGCTTCGGAACGGCAGGGTCCCAAGAGACCCAGTACTTC	CASSFGTAGSQETQYF
TRBV5-1	TRBJ2-7	.	.	12	TGCGCCAGCAGCTTGTTCCGGGGGGAGCAGTACTTC	CASSLFRGEQYF
TRBV11-2	TRBJ1-2	.	.	14	TGTGCCAGCAGCTTGGGCCCTCTAAACTATGGCTACACCTTC	CASSLGPLNYGYTF
TRBV30	TRBJ2-1	.	.	15	TGTGCCTGGAGTGTAAATCTGCGGGCACAATCTAAGCAGTTCTTC	CAWSVNLRAQSKQFF
TRBV2	TRBJ2-5	TRBD1	.	13	TGTGCCAGCGGGGGACAGCTCCAAGAGACCCAGTACTTC	CASGGQLQETQYF
TRBV5-5	TRBJ2-7	TRBD1	.	15	TGTGCCAGCAGCTTAGGGACAGGCCCCCGTTACGAGCAGTACTTC	CASSLGTGPRYEQYF
TRBV27	TRBJ2-3	.	.	15	TGTGCCAGCAGTTTATCGTATGAGTTCACAGATACGCAGTATTTT	CASSLSYEFTDTQYF
TRBV28	TRBJ2-3	TRBD2	few	18	TGTGCCAGCATTTCCCTAGCGGGCATAGGGCCTGGCACAGATACGCAGTATTTT	CASISLAGIGPGTDTQYF
TRBV7-9	TRBJ2-1	.	once	14	TGTGCCAGCAGCTTATTTCCGGGAGTGGTTGAGCAGTTCTTC	CASSLFPGVVEQFF
TRBV6-5	TRBJ1-6	.	.	16	TGTGCCAGCAGTTACTCGTGGAGCTCCTATAATTCACCCCTCCACTTT	CASSYSWSSYNSPLHF
TRBV18	TRBJ2-7	TRBD2	.	14	TGTGCCAGCTCACCTGGACTAGTCAACTACGAGCAGTACTTC	CASSPGLVNYEQYF
TRBV2	TRBJ1-2	.	.	14	TGTGCCAGCAGCCCCTTTGGCAGGGACTCTGGCTACACCTTC	CASSPFGRDSGYTF
TRBV10-3	TRBJ2-7	TRBD1	.	13	TGTGCCATCAGCCGGGACAGAGTCTACGAGCAGTACTTC	CAISRDRVYEQYF
TRBV2	TRBJ2-7	.	.	13	TGTGCCAGCCGGACGGGACACATCTACGAGCAGTACTTC	CASRTGHIYEQYF
TRBV29-1	TRBJ1-2	.	.	13	TGCAGCGTTGAAGAGAAAGCGGGCTATGGCTACACCTTC	CSVEEKAGYGYTF
TRBV5-6	TRBJ2-5	TRBD1	once	16	TGTGCCAGCAGCGCGACAGGGAATACCGGCCAAGAGACCCAGTACTTC	CASSATGNTGQETQYF
TRBV6-1	TRBJ1-5	TRBD1	.	14	TGTGCCAGCAGAGTCACAGGGGTCAATCAGCCCCAGCATTTT	CASRVTGVNQPQHF
TRBV5-1	TRBJ2-1	TRBD2	.	16	TGCGCCAGCAGCTTGAGTGGCGGGAGGGCCGTCGATGAGCAGTTCTTC	CASSLSGGRAVDEQFF
TRBV5-1	TRBJ1-6	TRBD1	.	14	TGCGCCAGCACCATAGACAGGGGGGATTCACCCCTCCACTTT	CASTIDRGDSPLHF